The 29 T cell receptor beta chains presented below share a single source sample, sequenced in a study of control samples from healthy donors and cancer patients. Sequenced by immunoSEQ multiplex PCR; TCRdb stores in-frame clones only, minus some. The sample records roughly 160,000 clones, roughly 94% being singletons. The sample consisted of PBMCs. Every receptor here comes from a man in his 60s with colorectal cancer.

This clone was observed a few times. V usage is TRBV27 and J usage is TRBJ1-5; D may be TRBD1 (6 bases). The V end lost 5 bases, the J end lost 6 bases, and 14 bases lay between the germline ends. CDR1 and CDR2 (germline): MNHEY, SMNVEV (reference sequence). This CDR3 is 14 amino acids long. CDR3 nucleotides: TGTGCCAGCAGTGATCAGGGGACGAGTCAGCCCCAGCATTTT. It is translated as CASSDQGTSQPQHF.

CDR3: CASSTGQGYTEAFF. The CDR3 DNA reads as TGTGCCAGCAGTACCGGACAGGGTTACACTGAAGCTTTCTTT. This chain uses TRBV25-1 with TRBJ1-1; TRBD1 agrees at 8 bases. V dropped 5 bases and J dropped 3; count of bases not matched to a gene: 5. The CDR3 length is 14 residues. Germline CDR1 reads MGHDK; CDR2 reads SYGVNS. Drawing the rest from reference TRBV25-1 and TRBJ1-1, the complete variable domain is EADIYQTPRYLVIGTGKKITLECSQTMGHDKMYWYQQDPGMELHLIHYSYGVNSTEKGDLSSESTVSRIRTEHFPLTLESARPSHTSQYLCASSTGQGYTEAFFGQGTRLTVV.

The genes are TRBV3-1 (or the pseudogene TRBV3-2) and TRBJ2-3; D perhaps matches TRBD1 (6 bases). This CDR3 is 15 amino acids long. V dropped 6 bases and J dropped 0 bases, with 13 bases sitting between them. Germline CDR1 reads LGHDT; CDR2 reads YNNKEL (reference sequence). The CDR3 loop is CASSRTEDSTDTQYF. CDR3 nucleotide sequence: TGTGCCAGCAGTCGGACAGAGGATAGCACAGATACGCAGTATTTT.

This rearrangement joins TRBV2 to TRBJ1-1; TRBD1 aligns across 9 bases. J lost 7 bases, V lost 0 bases, and 9 bases had no gene match. The CDR3 runs 16 residues. Germline assignment: CDR1 SNHLY and CDR2 FYNNEI. Written as DNA, the CDR3 is TGTGCCAGCAGTGAAGCGGGTATTCGGACAGGGGTTGAAGCTTTCTTT. It is translated as CASSEAGIRTGVEAFF.

The J gene is TRBJ1-2, the V gene TRBV3-1 (or the pseudogene TRBV3-2), with TRBD1 matching 7 bases. Germline V CDR1 and CDR2: LGHDT, YNNKEL (reference sequence). Germline trimming cut 1 base from V and 6 bases from J; bases unmatched to any gene: 2. This CDR3 is built from 13 residues. CDR3 loop: CASSQAQGNGYTF. DNA for the CDR3: TGTGCCAGCAGCCAAGCACAGGGGAATGGCTACACCTTC.

On this clone itself: At the DNA level, this CDR3 is encoded by other sequences in the same sample as well. The chain is built from TRBV5-1 and TRBJ2-5; 8 nucleotides match TRBD1. The germline CDR1 and CDR2 sequences are SGHRS and YFSETQ. This CDR3 is built from 13 residues. V was clipped by 1 base and J by 5 bases; unmatched bases: 1. The CDR3 region has the DNA TGCGCCAGCAGCTTGACAGGGGGGGAGACCCAGTACTTC. This encodes CASSLTGGETQYF.

This chain joins TRBV11-3 and TRBJ2-1, with D perhaps TRBD2 (7 bases). Looked up from germline, CDR1 is SGHNT and CDR2 is YENEEA. The V and J ends lost 4 bases and 8 bases respectively, with 12 bases between them. There are 13 residues in the CDR3. Here the CDR3 reads CASSSGGRDEQFF. CDR3 sequence (DNA): TGTGCCAGCAGCTCGGGGGGCAGGGATGAGCAGTTCTTC.

The chain combines TRBV29-1 with TRBJ1-1; maybe TRBD1 (6 bases). The CDR3 is 14 residues long. Germline lookup yields CDR1 SQVTM and CDR2 ANQGSEA. V gave up 6 bases and J gave up 1 base, with 15 bases separating them. The CDR3 here is CSVTPGTSNTEAFF. The CDR3 DNA reads as TGCAGCGTCACCCCGGGGACATCGAACACTGAAGCTTTCTTT.

This clone was seen more than once but under ten times. The chain uses TRBV7-2 and TRBJ1-4, with TRBD1 matching 11 bases. V gave up 5 bases and J gave up 5 bases; unmatched junction bases: 4. Germline V gene lookup returns CDR1 SGHTA and CDR2 FQGNSA. The CDR3 is made up of 15 amino acids. The CDR3 DNA follows: TGTGCCAGCAGCCCTTGGACAGGGGGCAATGAAAAACTGTTTTTT. This translates into CASSPWTGGNEKLFF.

This rearrangement joins TRBV7-2 to TRBJ1-6, with a weak D call TRBD1 (6 bases). Germline V gene sequence: CDR1 SGHTA, CDR2 FQGNSA. V shed 2 bases and J shed 6 bases, with 8 bases lying between them. This CDR3 comprises 14 residues. The CDR3 coding sequence is TGTGCCAGCAGCTTAAACAGGGTTAATTCACCCCTCCACTTT. It yields the protein CASSLNRVNSPLHF.

The J gene is TRBJ1-6, the V gene TRBV18, with unresolved D. Per germline, CDR1 KGHSH and CDR2 LQKENI. The CDR3 runs 13 residues. V was cut by 2 bases and J by 13 bases, with 12 bases left in between. The DNA of the CDR3 is TGTGCCAGCTCACCATCGGACGGCGCCCCCCTCCACTTT. Translation gives CASSPSDGAPLHF.

The J gene is TRBJ1-6, the V gene TRBV21-1. TRBV21-1 is shown as a pseudogene. The CDR3 is made up of 16 amino acids. In DNA form, the CDR3 reads TGTGCCAGCAGTATCGCCCGCGGTCCCTATAATTCACCCCTCCACTTT. It encodes CASSIARGPYNSPLHF.

The chain recombines TRBV19 with TRBJ2-7, with D tentatively TRBD1 (6 bases). Trimming left V 5 bases short and J 2 bases short, with 16 bases between. This CDR3 spans 15 amino acids. Looked up from germline, CDR1 is LNHDA and CDR2 is SQIVND (reference sequence). The DNA for the CDR3 is TGTGCCAGTAGTCCTACAGGGACCACTACCTACGAGCAGTACTTC. Amino acid sequence: CASSPTGTTTYEQYF.

This chain joins TRBV11-2 and TRBJ2-5; D is tentatively TRBD1 or TRBD2 (5 bases each). Trimming removed 5 bases from V and 5 bases from J, with 15 bases in between. Germline V gene data show CDR1 as SGHAT and CDR2 as FQNNGV. The CDR3 is 14 amino acids. CDR3: CASSPRDVVETQYF. The CDR3 region has the DNA TGTGCCAGCAGCCCCCGGGACGTCGTGGAGACCCAGTACTTC.

This rearrangement joins TRBV28 to TRBJ2-4, with D unresolved. Trimming pared 4 bases from V and 0 bases from J, leaving 7 bases between. The CDR3 totals 14 residues. Germline V CDR1 and CDR2: MDHEN, SYDVKM. CDR3 DNA sequence: TGTGCCAGCAGTTCACAGTTAGCCAAAAACATTCAGTACTTC. It is translated as CASSSQLAKNIQYF.

This chain connects TRBV5-1 to TRBJ2-5; D possibly corresponds to TRBD1 (6 bases). The V gene lost 2 bases and the J gene lost 4 bases, with 15 bases spanning the gap. The CDR3 spans 15 residues. Looked up from germline, CDR1 is SGHRS and CDR2 is YFSETQ. The CDR3 sequence: CASSLQGFGGETQYF. The CDR3 DNA is TGCGCCAGCAGCTTACAGGGTTTTGGAGGAGAGACCCAGTACTTC.

The V and J genes are TRBV5-1 and TRBJ2-5; 8 positions agree with TRBD1. The CDR3 is 17 amino acids. Germline trimming cut 0 bases from V and 2 bases from J; bases unmatched to any gene: 9. Germline-derived CDR1 and CDR2 are SGHRS and YFSETQ. The CDR3 region is CASSLVPPGTGQETQYF. The CDR3 nucleotides are TGCGCCAGCAGCTTGGTCCCCCCAGGGACAGGTCAAGAGACCCAGTACTTC.

This rearrangement joins TRBV9 to TRBJ1-5; no clear D. V was trimmed by 3 bases and J by 0 bases, leaving 7 bases between them. Per germline, CDR1 SGDLS and CDR2 YYNGEE. This CDR3 has 14 amino acids. The CDR3: CASSAQNSNQPQHF. In DNA, the CDR3 is TGTGCCAGCAGCGCCCAAAATAGCAATCAGCCCCAGCATTTT.

This chain joins TRBV27 and TRBJ1-6; D ambiguous. The CDR3 spans 15 residues. V lost 4 bases to trimming and J lost 3 bases, with 10 bases between them. Germline V gene sequence: CDR1 MNHEY, CDR2 SMNVEV (reference sequence). CDR3: CASSSPTSYNSPLHF. As DNA, the CDR3 is TGTGCCAGCAGTTCCCCGACAAGCTATAATTCACCCCTCCACTTT.

The sample holds one count of this clone. J is TRBJ2-6 and V is TRBV4-2, with a possible D match to TRBD1 (6 bases). Trimming cost V 4 bases and J 0 bases, with 10 bases left between them. CDR3 size: 16 residues. The germline gives CDR1 LGHNA, CDR2 YNFKEQ. DNA of the CDR3: TGTGCCAGCAGCCCCAGACAGGTCTCTGGGGCCAACGTCCTGACTTTC. Its translation: CASSPRQVSGANVLTF.

V and J are TRBV30 and TRBJ2-2; 13 positions agree with TRBD2. With 3 bases clipped from V and 7 bases from J, the junction kept 5 bases outside the gene matches. This CDR3 has 15 residues. CDR1 is GTSNPN and CDR2 is SVGIG in the germline V gene (reference sequence). Here the CDR3 DNA reads TGTGCCTGGAGACTAGCGGGGGGGCCAAACGGGGAGCTGTTTTTT. Its translation is CAWRLAGGPNGELFF.

The J gene is TRBJ1-1, the V gene TRBV6-4; D is perhaps TRBD1 (6 bases). The germline V gene has CDR1 MRHNA and CDR2 SNTAGT. The CDR3 is 14 residues long. The ends were cut back, 6 bases at V and 4 bases at J, with 15 bases in the middle. Here the CDR3 DNA reads TGTGCCAGCAGGGCCGACAGGTGGGGCACTGAAGCTTTCTTT. It encodes CASRADRWGTEAFF.

This clone was seen a single time. The chain employs TRBV6-4 and TRBJ1-1; 8 bases are a match to TRBD1. Germline trimming cut 6 bases from V and 7 bases from J; bases unmatched to any gene: 4. The CDR3 contains 12 residues. In germline, CDR1 is MRHNA, CDR2 SNTAGT. The CDR3 loop is CASRADRGEAFF. DNA for the CDR3: TGTGCCAGCAGGGCTGACAGGGGTGAAGCTTTCTTT.

This rearrangement joins TRBV24-1 to TRBJ2-5; 9 bases are a match to TRBD1. The CDR3 has 16 amino acids. Trimming took 4 bases from V and 2 from J; bases not matched to a gene: 7. Germline values: CDR1 KGHDR, CDR2 SFDVKD. CDR3 nucleotide sequence: TGTGCCACCAGTGACTCCGGGACAGGGAGGCAAGAGACCCAGTACTTC. Residues: CATSDSGTGRQETQYF.

V usage is TRBV6-5 and J usage is TRBJ1-6; 9 bases are a match to TRBD1. The CDR3 extends over 11 amino acids. J gave up 9 bases and V 9 bases, and 0 bases lay outside the gene matches. Germline V gene lookup returns CDR1 MNHEY and CDR2 SVGAGI. CDR3 coding DNA: TGTGCCAGGGGACAGGGTTCACCCCTCCACTTT. This translates into CARGQGSPLHF.

This rearrangement joins TRBV19 to TRBJ1-1; the match to TRBD1 covers 9 bases. Germline loops: CDR1 LNHDA, CDR2 SQIVND (reference sequence). J was trimmed by 7 bases and V by 6 bases; bases with no gene match: 6. The CDR3 is 13 amino acids. This chain's CDR3 is CASSPQGAHEAFF. The CDR3 nucleotides are TGTGCCAGTAGCCCACAGGGGGCGCATGAAGCTTTCTTT.

The chain has TRBV5-6 and TRBJ2-2, with TRBD1 matching over 10 bases. Germline CDR1 is SGHDT and CDR2 is YYEEEE. This CDR3 contains 15 residues. Trimming removed 4 bases from V and 7 bases from J; junction bases left unmatched: 7. The CDR3 loop is CASSPRDRGIGELFF. CDR3 coding DNA: TGTGCCAGCAGCCCGCGGGACAGGGGTATCGGGGAGCTGTTTTTT.

The J gene is TRBJ2-7, the V gene TRBV6-1; 8 bases are a match to TRBD1. The CDR3 contains 15 residues. Looked up from germline, CDR1 is MNHNS and CDR2 is SASEGT. Trimming took 2 bases from V and 5 from J; bases not matched to a gene: 8. The CDR3 region is CASSELQGATNEQYF. The CDR3 coding sequence is TGTGCCAGCAGTGAACTCCAGGGGGCTACGAACGAGCAGTACTTC.

The chain has TRBV25-1 and TRBJ2-2; 9 bases line up with TRBD1. Germline V gene sequence: CDR1 MGHDK, CDR2 SYGVNS. The CDR3 covers 14 residues. V was clipped by 8 bases and J by 2 bases; unmatched bases: 3. DNA for the CDR3: TGTGCCAGCCACAGGGGGCAAAACACCGGGGAGCTGTTTTTT. It yields the protein CASHRGQNTGELFF.